The sequence of this T cell receptor beta chain was determined in a study of T cells in Graves' hyperthyroidism and ophthalmopathy. Study details: Peripheral blood was acquired at first diagnosis, ahead of any therapy whatsoever.

It was RNA transcripts that yielded the amplified TCR beta CDR3 regions. First-round RT-PCR with HTBI primers amplified the TCR CDR3 region. MiXCR, applied by TCRdb to the multiplex PCR reads, yields one record per CDR3 protein. This sample carries about 360,000 distinct CDR3 sequences, roughly 25% of them seen once, and the ten largest clones take around 79%. The patients, who ranged from 18 to 65 in age, presented with newly diagnosed hyperthyroidism lasting under 2 months. Exclusion followed for patients with uncontrolled infection, other autoimmune disease, pregnancy or lactation. Overall study findings and caveats: Researchers found most expanded thyroid clonotypes above 0.001 in blood as well.

A note on this clonotype: Antigen: not known. One base away lies a much larger clone, so this may be a sequencing read error. The conserved final phenylalanine or tryptophan is absent from the CDR3, which likely points to a read error.

Sequenced input: blood. The origin of this receptor is a man aged 45-60 years with Graves' hyperthyroidism.

The CDR3: CASSDLQGRGTEAFL. The DNA for the CDR3 is TGTGCCAGCAGTGATCTCCAGGGCCGGGGAACTGAAGCTTTCCTT. This sequence joins TRBV6-1 and TRBJ1-1; D possibly corresponds to TRBD1 (5 bases). The CDR3 has 15 amino acids. With 3 bases removed from V and 5 bases from J, the gap between germline ends came to 16 bases. Germline V gene sequence: CDR1 MNHNS, CDR2 SASEGT.